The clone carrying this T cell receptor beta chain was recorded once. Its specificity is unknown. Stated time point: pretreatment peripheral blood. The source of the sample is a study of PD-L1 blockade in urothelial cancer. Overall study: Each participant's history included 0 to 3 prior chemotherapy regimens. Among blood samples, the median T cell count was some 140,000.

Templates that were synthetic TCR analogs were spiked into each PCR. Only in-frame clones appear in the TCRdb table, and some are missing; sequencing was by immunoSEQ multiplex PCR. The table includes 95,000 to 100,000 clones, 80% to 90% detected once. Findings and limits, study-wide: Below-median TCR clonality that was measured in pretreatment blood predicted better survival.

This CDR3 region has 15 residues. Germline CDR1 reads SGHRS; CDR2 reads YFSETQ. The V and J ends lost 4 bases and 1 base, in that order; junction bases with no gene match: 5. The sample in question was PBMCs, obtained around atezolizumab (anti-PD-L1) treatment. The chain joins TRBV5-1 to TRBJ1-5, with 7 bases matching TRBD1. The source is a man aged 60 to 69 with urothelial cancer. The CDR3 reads CASSTGDSSNQPQHF. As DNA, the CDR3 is TGCGCCAGCAGCACCGGGGACAGCAGCAATCAGCCCCAGCATTTT.